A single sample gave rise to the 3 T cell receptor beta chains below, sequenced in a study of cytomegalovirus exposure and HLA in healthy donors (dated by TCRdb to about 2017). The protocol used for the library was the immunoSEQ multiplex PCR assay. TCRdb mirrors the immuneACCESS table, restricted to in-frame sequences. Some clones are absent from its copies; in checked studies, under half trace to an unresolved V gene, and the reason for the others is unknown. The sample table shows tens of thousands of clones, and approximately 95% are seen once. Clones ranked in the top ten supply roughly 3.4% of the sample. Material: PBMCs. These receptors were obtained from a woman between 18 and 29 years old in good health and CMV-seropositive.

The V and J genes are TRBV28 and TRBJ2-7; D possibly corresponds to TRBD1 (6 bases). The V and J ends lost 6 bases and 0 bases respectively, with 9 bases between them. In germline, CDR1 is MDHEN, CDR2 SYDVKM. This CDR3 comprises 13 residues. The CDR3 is CASRPTGSYEQYF. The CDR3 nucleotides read TGTGCCAGCAGACCGACAGGCTCCTACGAGCAGTACTTC.

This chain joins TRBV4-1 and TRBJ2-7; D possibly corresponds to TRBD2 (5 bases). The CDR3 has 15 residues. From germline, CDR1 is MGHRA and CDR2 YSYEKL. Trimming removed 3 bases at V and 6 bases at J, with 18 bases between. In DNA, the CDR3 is TGCGCCAGCAGCCACGACTGGACTGTCGGCGGCGAGCAGTACTTC. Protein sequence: CASSHDWTVGGEQYF.

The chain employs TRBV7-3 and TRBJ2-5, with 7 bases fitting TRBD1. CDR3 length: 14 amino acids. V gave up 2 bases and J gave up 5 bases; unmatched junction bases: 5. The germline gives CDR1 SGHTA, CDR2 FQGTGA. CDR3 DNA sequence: TGTGCCAGCAGCTTAGAGGGGGCCGGGGAGACCCAGTACTTC. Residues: CASSLEGAGETQYF.